This TCR beta chain was recorded in a study of blood T cell repertoires in COVID-19. Assay used: immunoSEQ multiplex PCR; TCRdb lists only in-frame clones, some missing. This sample has under 140,000 clones, with 75% to 80% found just once. The TCR comes from a woman older than 75 with active or convalescent COVID-19. What was sequenced was peripheral blood.

CDR3 loop: CATSRGVAGDVETQYF. The CDR3 DNA follows: TGTGCCACCAGCAGGGGAGTAGCGGGAGACGTAGAGACCCAGTACTTC. This chain connects TRBV15 to TRBJ2-5; 9 nucleotides line up with TRBD2. This CDR3 comprises 16 residues. Trimming took 3 bases from V and 4 from J; bases not matched to a gene: 9. In germline, CDR1 is LNHNV, CDR2 YYDKDF (reference sequence).